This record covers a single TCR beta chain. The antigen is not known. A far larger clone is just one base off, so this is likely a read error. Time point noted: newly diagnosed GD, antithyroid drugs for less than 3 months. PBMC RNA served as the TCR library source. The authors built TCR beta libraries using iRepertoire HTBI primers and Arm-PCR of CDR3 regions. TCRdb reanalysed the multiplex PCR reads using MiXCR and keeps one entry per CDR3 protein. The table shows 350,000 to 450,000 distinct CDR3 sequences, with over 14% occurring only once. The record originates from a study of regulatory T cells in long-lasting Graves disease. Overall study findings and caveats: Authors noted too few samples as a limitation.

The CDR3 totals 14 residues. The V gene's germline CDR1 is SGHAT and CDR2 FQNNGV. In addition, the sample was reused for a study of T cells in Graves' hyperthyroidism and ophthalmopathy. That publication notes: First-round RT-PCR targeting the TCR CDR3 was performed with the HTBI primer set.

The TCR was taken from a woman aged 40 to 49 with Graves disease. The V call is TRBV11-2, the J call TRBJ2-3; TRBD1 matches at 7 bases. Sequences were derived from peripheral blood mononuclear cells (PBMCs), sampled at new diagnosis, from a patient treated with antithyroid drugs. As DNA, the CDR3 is TGTGCCAGCAGCCTCGGGACAGACAACAATGAGCAGTCCTTC. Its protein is CASSLGTDNNEQSF.